The TCR beta chain under discussion was sequenced for a study of T cell responses to AZD1222 COVID-19 vaccine. Study-level findings and limits: Donors were mostly white British, more females; clonal diversity possibly underestimated.

About this clone itself: Antigen: not known.

Sequenced by immunoSEQ multiplex PCR; TCRdb stores in-frame clones only, minus some. The table records about 150,000 clones, approximately 87% of them present only once. Sample: peripheral blood, taken 28 days after the second AZD1222 dose. The clonotype comes from an adult who received the AZD1222 COVID-19 vaccine.

The CDR3 is CAWSGDRGDSPLHF. The CDR3, as DNA: TGTGCCTGGAGTGGGGACAGGGGGGATTCACCCCTCCACTTT. This rearrangement joins TRBV30 to TRBJ1-6, with 11 bases identical to TRBD1. CDR1 GTSNPN and CDR2 SVGIG come from the germline V gene (reference sequence). With V trimmed by 1 base and J by 8 bases, 1 base remained unmatched. The CDR3 is made up of 14 amino acids.